This passage covers 25 T cell receptor beta chains from one sample sequenced in a study of T cells in Graves' hyperthyroidism and ophthalmopathy. RNA transcripts provided the source from which TCR beta CDR3 regions were amplified. TCR CDR3 regions were first amplified by RT-PCR with HTBI primers. Each CDR3 protein is one row after TCRdb ran MiXCR on the multiplex PCR reads. This sample has hundreds of thousands of distinct CDR3 sequences, with 45% found just once. Specimen: peripheral blood or thyroid tissue (not recorded which). The receptors shown here come from an adult man with Graves' disease, either hyperthyroidism or ophthalmopathy (not recorded which).

This clonotype turned up a few times. V usage is TRBV5-1 and J usage is TRBJ1-5; D not resolved. Trimming removed 4 bases at V and 3 bases at J, with 14 bases between. The CDR3 spans 15 residues. Germline CDR1 and CDR2: SGHRS and YFSETQ. Here the CDR3 DNA reads TGCGCCAGCAGCCCCGAGAGCCGAGCCAATCAGCCCCAGCATTTT. The encoded protein is CASSPESRANQPQHF.

This clonotype was observed a few times. V and J are TRBV14 and TRBJ2-7; D not resolved. The CDR3 covers 15 residues. V shed 1 base and J shed 2 bases, with 12 bases lying between them. Germline lookup yields CDR1 SGHDN and CDR2 FVKESK. The CDR3 nucleotides read TGTGCCAGCAGCCAAGCCTTGGGCGCGCCCTACGAGCAGTACTTC. Translation gives CASSQALGAPYEQYF.

V is TRBV10-1 and J is TRBJ2-2, with no clear D. V was shortened by 3 bases and J by 2 bases, with 7 bases between the two germline ends. CDR3 length equals 14 residues. Germline-derived CDR1 and CDR2 are WNHNN and SYGVQD (reference sequence). The CDR3 here is CASSEQRNTGELFF. CDR3 DNA sequence: TGCGCCAGCAGTGAACAGCGAAACACCGGGGAGCTGTTTTTT.

This clonotype showed up many times. In DNA, the CDR3 is TGTGCCAGCAGCTCGACCGACAGTTTCGCCTTTCAGCCCCAGCATTTT. Amino acid sequence: CASSSTDSFAFQPQHF. The chain uses TRBV7-9 and TRBJ1-5, with D possibly being TRBD1 (5 bases). Germline values: CDR1 SEHNR, CDR2 FQNEAQ (reference sequence). V was trimmed by 4 bases and J by 6 bases, leaving 19 bases between them. The CDR3 loop spans 16 amino acids.

V usage is TRBV7-3 and J usage is TRBJ1-1, with no clear D. From germline, CDR1 is SGHTA and CDR2 FQGTGA. V lost 0 bases and J lost 7, with 15 bases in between. CDR3 size: 15 residues. CDR3 residues: CASSLTSGVEYEAFF. The DNA of the CDR3 is TGTGCCAGCAGCTTAACCAGCGGCGTGGAGTATGAAGCTTTCTTT.

This clonotype occurred a few times. This rearrangement joins TRBV4-1 to TRBJ2-7, with TRBD1 matching over 7 bases. The V gene end was trimmed by 4 bases and the J gene end by 0 bases; junction bases not matched to a gene: 3. The CDR3 length is 14 residues. Germline CDR1 reads MGHRA; CDR2 reads YSYEKL. The DNA for the CDR3 is TGCGCCAGCAGCCTTTACAGGGGCTCCTACGAGCAGTACTTC. Translated: CASSLYRGSYEQYF.

Comments on this clonotype: This may arise from a read error, as a much more abundant clone is one base away. The V gene is TRBV10-2, the J gene TRBJ1-1, with 7 bases that match TRBD1. Germline V gene lookup returns CDR1 WSHSY and CDR2 SAAADI. The CDR3 runs 14 residues. Trimming cost V 7 bases and J 5 bases; bases outside gene matches: 10. The CDR3 DNA follows: TGCGCCAGCATCAAGGGACAGAGCGGAACTGAAGCTTTCTTT. Translated, it gives CASIKGQSGTEAFF.

The chain carries TRBV10-1 and TRBJ1-4; 10 nucleotides line up with TRBD1. CDR1 is WNHNN and CDR2 is SYGVQD in the germline V gene (reference sequence). Trimming took 6 bases from V and 2 from J; bases not matched to a gene: 6. The CDR3 runs 16 residues. Here the CDR3 DNA reads TGCGCCAGCAGCGGAGGACAGGGGGTGACTAATGAAAAACTGTTTTTT. Translating it yields CASSGGQGVTNEKLFF.

This sequence joins TRBV2 and TRBJ1-1, with 7 bases that match TRBD1. The V gene end was trimmed by 6 bases and the J gene end by 1 base; junction bases not matched to a gene: 8. Germline V CDR1 and CDR2: SNHLY, FYNNEI. The CDR3 length is 15 residues. CDR3 coding DNA: TGTGCCAGCAGCAAACAGGGGATCGCGAACACTGAAGCTTTCTTT. Translated: CASSKQGIANTEAFF.

This clonotype came up many times. The rearrangement uses TRBV7-8 and TRBJ2-6; a weak D match, TRBD2 (7 bases). Trimming pared 5 bases from V and 8 bases from J, leaving 22 bases between. The length of the CDR3 is 17 residues. Germline V lookup: CDR1 SGHVS, CDR2 FQNEAQ. CDR3 DNA: TGTGCCAGCAGCCAGCGTTGGGGAGGGGGTAGTACCAACGTCCTGACTTTC. Amino acid sequence: CASSQRWGGGSTNVLTF.

The chain combines TRBV10-3 with TRBJ1-6; D remains ambiguous. Deletions cut 4 bases from V and 6 bases from J, with 7 bases between. The CDR3 extends over 13 amino acids. Germline V gives CDR1 ENHRY, CDR2 SYGVKD. The CDR3 is CAISGELNSPLHF. In DNA form, the CDR3 reads TGTGCCATCAGTGGGGAACTTAATTCACCCCTCCACTTT.

This clonotype showed up just a few times. This chain uses TRBV5-1 with TRBJ1-1; D not certain. Germline V gene lookup returns CDR1 SGHRS and CDR2 YFSETQ. The CDR3 runs 13 residues. Deletions cut 5 bases from V and 0 bases from J, with 8 bases between. The CDR3 spells CASSDVMNTEAFF. CDR3 DNA: TGCGCCAGCAGTGATGTTATGAACACTGAAGCTTTCTTT.

The table lists this clonotype with many counts. The J gene is TRBJ1-5, the V gene TRBV12-3 or TRBV12-4; 9 bases agree with TRBD1. Unmatched junction bases numbered 5, after V lost 5 bases and J lost 3 bases. The CDR3 runs to 15 residues. CDR3 DNA sequence: TGTGCCAGCAGTACCCGGGACAGGGCCAATCAGCCCCAGCATTTT. Amino acids: CASSTRDRANQPQHF.

The sample holds many counts of this clonotype. CDR3 DNA: TGTGCCACCAGTATGCGGACAGCAAACACTGAAGCTTTCTTT. The encoded protein is CATSMRTANTEAFF. The genes are TRBV24-1 and TRBJ1-1; the D gene is possibly TRBD1 (6 bases). The CDR3 sequence is 14 residues long. V dropped 6 bases and J dropped 2 bases, with 12 bases sitting between them. From germline, CDR1 is KGHDR and CDR2 SFDVKD.

The V call is TRBV10-3, the J call TRBJ2-5, with TRBD1 matching 9 bases. CDR3 length equals 16 residues. Trimming removed 10 bases from V and 4 bases from J; junction bases left unmatched: 16. Per the germline V gene, CDR1 is ENHRY and CDR2 is SYGVKD. This chain's CDR3 is CATTLGQGGGSETQYF. The CDR3 nucleotides read TGTGCCACAACTTTGGGACAGGGTGGAGGGTCAGAGACCCAGTACTTC.

This clonotype was detected many times. The rearrangement links TRBV7-3 to TRBJ1-2; possible D gene TRBD1, 6 bases. The CDR3 consists of 13 residues. Germline CDR1 is SGHTA and CDR2 is FQGTGA. Trimming left V 5 bases short and J 3 bases short, with 10 bases between. CDR3 sequence reads: CASSRGTDYGYTF. The CDR3 DNA sequence: TGTGCCAGCAGCAGGGGGACGGACTATGGCTACACCTTC.

This clonotype was counted between two and nine times. The chain has TRBV19 and TRBJ2-7, with D tentatively TRBD2 (6 bases). The germline V gene encodes CDR1 LNHDA and CDR2 SQIVND (reference sequence). The ends were cut back, 6 bases at V and 3 bases at J, with 18 bases in the middle. This CDR3 is 15 amino acids long. The CDR3 sequence is CASRPGWGGDYEQYF. As DNA, the CDR3 is TGTGCCAGTAGACCCGGCTGGGGAGGAGACTACGAGCAGTACTTC.

Turning to this clonotype: This may stem from a read error, because a much larger clone lies one nucleotide away. The J gene is TRBJ1-4, the V gene TRBV20-1, with no clear D. CDR1 and CDR2 from the germline V gene are DFQATT and SNEGSKA (reference sequence). The CDR3 loop spans 14 amino acids. The CDR3 here is CGARDAGRNEKLFF. The DNA of the CDR3 is TGCGGTGCTAGAGACGCAGGACGAAATGAAAAACTGTTTTTT.

Ten or more counts support this clonotype. The chain recombines TRBV10-3 with TRBJ2-5; a weak D match, TRBD2 (5 bases). Germline V lookup: CDR1 ENHRY, CDR2 SYGVKD. CDR3 length: 14 amino acids. V lost 0 bases to trimming and J lost 5 bases, with 10 bases between them. The CDR3 loop reads CAISESAPGETQYF. The CDR3 coding sequence is TGTGCCATCAGTGAGTCTGCACCGGGGGAGACCCAGTACTTC.

This clonotype has only a few counts. The chain employs TRBV7-9 and TRBJ2-5; 8 nucleotides align to TRBD1. Germline V gives CDR1 SEHNR, CDR2 FQNEAQ (reference sequence). The CDR3 spans 15 residues. V lost 3 bases, J lost 2 bases, and 5 bases stayed unmatched. CDR3 sequence (DNA): TGTGCCAGCAGCTTGGCGCGGGACAGGCAAGAGACCCAGTACTTC. Translating gives CASSLARDRQETQYF.

This clonotype was observed many times. The J gene is TRBJ2-7, the V gene TRBV7-9; D is tentatively TRBD1 or TRBD2 (5 bases each). CDR1 and CDR2 from the germline V gene are SEHNR and FQNEAQ (reference sequence). Between the trimmed V and J ends, which lost 1 base and 6 bases, there was a span of 10 bases. This CDR3 has 13 residues. The CDR3: CASSLVGDREQYF. As DNA, the CDR3 is TGTGCCAGCAGCTTAGTGGGGGATCGCGAGCAGTACTTC. The full variable domain, rest sourced from reference TRBV7-9 and TRBJ2-7, is DTGVSQNPRHKITKRGQNVTFRCDPISEHNRLYWYRQTLGQGPEFLTYFQNEAQLEKSRLLSDRFSAERPKGSFSTLEIQRTEQGDSAMYLCASSLVGDREQYFGPGTRLTVT.

This clonotype was counted only a few times. The chain combines TRBV20-1 with TRBJ2-7; 7 bases are a match to TRBD1. V shed 6 bases, J shed 4 bases, and the junction held 9 bases outside the gene matches. The CDR3 sequence is 13 residues long. Germline V lookup: CDR1 DFQATT, CDR2 SNEGSKA (reference sequence). This chain's CDR3 is CSATTGSAYEQYF. CDR3 coding DNA: TGCAGTGCAACGACAGGGAGTGCGTACGAGCAGTACTTC.

This clonotype was seen only a few times. The rearrangement joins TRBV19 to TRBJ2-5; D tentatively fits TRBD1 or TRBD2 (5 bases each). Germline lookup yields CDR1 LNHDA and CDR2 SQIVND (reference sequence). The V gene lost 0 bases and the J gene lost 5 bases, with 16 bases spanning the gap. The CDR3 sequence is 16 residues long. The chain's CDR3 is CASSIEGVPGVETQYF. In DNA, the CDR3 is TGTGCCAGTAGTATAGAGGGGGTCCCGGGTGTGGAGACCCAGTACTTC.

This chain connects TRBV7-9 to TRBJ2-7, with 11 nucleotides matching TRBD1. This CDR3 has 16 residues. In germline, CDR1 is SEHNR, CDR2 FQNEAQ (reference sequence). V shed 5 bases, J shed 3 bases, and the junction held 9 bases outside the gene matches. CDR3 sequence (DNA): TGTGCCAGCAGCCACGGACAGGGGGCAAACGACTACGAGCAGTACTTC. It specifies CASSHGQGANDYEQYF.

V and J are TRBV2 and TRBJ2-7, with D tentatively TRBD1 (6 bases). In germline, CDR1 is SNHLY, CDR2 FYNNEI. V lost 4 bases and J 6 bases, leaving 10 bases between the germline ends. CDR3 length: 12 residues. CDR3: CASSVPGAEQYF. In nucleotides, the CDR3 is TGTGCCAGCAGTGTTCCAGGGGCCGAGCAGTACTTC.